This T cell receptor beta chain was profiled in a study of shared clonotypes between healthy human individuals. A note on this clone: Antigen specificity is unknown.

Only in-frame clones appear in the TCRdb table, and some are missing; sequencing was by immunoSEQ multiplex PCR. The sample consists of around 650,000 clones, roughly 96% of them appearing once. The V end lost 1 base, the J end lost 7 bases, and 14 bases lay between the germline ends. Germline CDR1 is MNHEY and CDR2 is SVGAGI. The length of the CDR3 is 15 residues. Study-wide results and limits: When naive CD4 clonotypes were compared across four donors, around 5% were shared.

CD45RO-negative, CCR7-positively selected cells formed the naive CD8 fraction, excluding terminally differentiated effector memory CD45RA+ cells. The sequenced material came from naive CD8+ T cells sorted from blood. The TCR was taken from a woman in her twenties or thirties in good health. The V and J genes are TRBV6-5 and TRBJ2-1, with D tentatively TRBD2 (5 bases). As DNA, the CDR3 is TGTGCCAGCAGTTACTTACGCGTCCCGGGGAATGAGCAGTTCTTC. This sequence encodes CASSYLRVPGNEQFF.